Below are 14 T cell receptor beta chains sequenced from a single sample in a study of blood T cells in healthy people across ages. Sample-barcoded 5' priming and a J-beta primer mix drove a second PCR of about 7 to 11 cycles. TCRdb reprocessed the 5' RACE reads via MiXCR and lists one record per CDR3 protein. Here the sample spans around 1,800,000 distinct CDR3 sequences, around 42% being singletons. What was sequenced was blood. Receptors originate from a human donor in good health.

The gene calls are TRBV7-8 and TRBJ2-2; D gene ambiguous. From germline, CDR1 is SGHVS and CDR2 FQNEAQ. V was cut by 2 bases and J by 2 bases, with 12 bases left in between. This CDR3 comprises 16 residues. CDR3 loop: CASSLLVGPNTGELFF. As DNA, the CDR3 is TGTGCCAGCAGCTTACTGGTGGGTCCCAACACCGGGGAGCTGTTTTTT.

This clonotype was counted a few times. This chain links TRBV20-1 with TRBJ1-4; unclear D gene. CDR1 is DFQATT and CDR2 is SNEGSKA in the germline V gene (reference sequence). This CDR3 contains 13 residues. Trimming took off 8 bases at V and 7 bases at J, with 17 bases between the two ends. The CDR3 is CSPKDSEAEKLFF. In DNA form, the CDR3 reads TGCAGTCCGAAGGATAGCGAGGCTGAAAAACTGTTTTTT.

This clonotype was seen a few times. A junction end diverges from the germline sequence, so it may reflect a read error. This chain connects TRBV5-1 to TRBJ2-3; no definite D call. The CDR3 has 12 residues. In germline, CDR1 is SGHRS, CDR2 YFSETQ. CDR3 sequence (DNA): TGTGCCAGCAGTTTAGATAGACGTACGCAGTATTTT. This sequence encodes CASSLDRRTQYF.

In its sample, this clonotype was seen a few times. The chain couples TRBV20-1 to TRBJ2-6, with TRBD2 as a possible D gene (7 bases). The V gene lost 1 base and the J gene lost 3 bases, with 10 bases spanning the gap. CDR1 and CDR2 (germline): DFQATT, SNEGSKA (reference sequence). The CDR3 is made up of 15 amino acids. The CDR3 nucleotides are TGCAGTGCTAGAGTGGGGGGGCTTGGGGCCAACGTCCTGACTTTC. Encoded protein: CSARVGGLGANVLTF.

This clonotype has a handful of counts. This rearrangement joins TRBV20-1 to TRBJ2-1, with 8 bases that match TRBD2. Germline CDR1 reads DFQATT; CDR2 reads SNEGSKA (reference sequence). This CDR3 contains 12 residues. V trimming: 7 bases; J trimming: 5 bases; junction bases outside the gene matches: 4. CDR3 loop: CSERTSHNEQFF. The CDR3 DNA reads TGCAGTGAGCGGACTAGCCACAATGAGCAGTTCTTC.

The table lists this clonotype with a few counts. This chain joins TRBV6-5 and TRBJ2-3, with TRBD2 identical over 11 bases. V was clipped by 4 bases and J by 6 bases; unmatched bases: 15. This CDR3 region has 18 residues. From germline, CDR1 is MNHEY and CDR2 SVGAGI. The CDR3 sequence is CASSFPLSSGGPPDTQYF. In DNA, the CDR3 is TGTGCCAGCAGTTTCCCCTTATCTAGCGGGGGGCCGCCGGATACGCAGTATTTT.

The chain couples TRBV12-3 or TRBV12-4 to TRBJ1-5, with TRBD1 matching over 8 bases. The CDR3 is made up of 15 amino acids. The V segment lost 6 bases and the J segment 1 base; nucleotides outside the gene matches: 5. The CDR3 coding sequence is TGTGCCAGCAGGTCGACAGGGGAGAGCAATCAGCCCCAGCATTTT. Its protein product is CASRSTGESNQPQHF.

V is TRBV15 and J is TRBJ1-2; D gene ambiguous. The CDR3 sequence is 14 residues long. The V and J ends lost 0 bases and 7 bases respectively, with 12 bases between them. From germline, CDR1 is LNHNV and CDR2 YYDKDF (reference sequence). CDR3 loop: CATSRDRRTPGYTF. CDR3 nucleotides: TGTGCCACCAGCAGAGATCGGCGGACTCCTGGCTACACCTTC.

This CDR3 is CSAIHGTYHNEQFF. The CDR3 nucleotides read TGCAGTGCCATACATGGGACCTACCACAATGAGCAGTTCTTC. The V gene is TRBV20-1, the J gene TRBJ2-1; D might be TRBD1 or TRBD2, each matching 5 bases. The V gene's germline CDR1 is DFQATT and CDR2 SNEGSKA (reference sequence). V gave up 6 bases and J gave up 5 bases, with 17 bases separating them. The CDR3 contains 14 residues.

This clonotype was seen more than once but under ten times. The chain is built from TRBV11-2 and TRBJ1-1; D is uncertain. Germline V gene sequence: CDR1 SGHAT, CDR2 FQNNGV. Trimming shortened V by 5 bases and J by 8 bases, and 21 bases separated the two germline ends. The CDR3 covers 15 residues. CDR3 protein: CASSPPGAGSYEAFF. The CDR3 DNA follows: TGTGCCAGCAGCCCCCCCGGTGCAGGAAGCTACGAAGCTTTCTTT.

This clonotype was seen a handful of times. V is TRBV5-1 and J is TRBJ2-7, with D unresolved. The V and J ends lost 0 bases and 5 bases respectively, with 9 bases between them. The CDR3 has 13 residues. Germline values: CDR1 SGHRS, CDR2 YFSETQ. CDR3 bases: TGCGCCAGCAGCTTGGGGTTCGGCAACGAGCAGTACTTC. Translating gives CASSLGFGNEQYF.

In its sample, this clonotype was seen a few times. The chain uses TRBV30 and TRBJ1-5; D may be TRBD1 (6 bases). This CDR3 is 13 amino acids long. V was clipped by 1 base and J by 2 bases, with 6 bases between them. Germline V CDR1 and CDR2: GTSNPN, SVGIG (reference sequence). The CDR3 reads CAWSDRGNQPQHF. In nucleotides, the CDR3 is TGTGCCTGGAGTGACAGGGGCAATCAGCCCCAGCATTTT.

V is TRBV9 and J is TRBJ2-5; no reliable D call. The J call is doubtful: the DNA matches TRBJ2-7 better. The CDR3 extends over 14 amino acids. CDR1 is SGDLS, CDR2 YYNGEE, per germline. The CDR3 protein is CASSVDSGDYEQYF. CDR3 nucleotides: TGTGCCAGCAGCGTAGACAGTGGAGACTACGAGCAGTACTTC.

A remark on this clonotype: One junction end disagrees with the germline gene, perhaps due to a read error. The rearrangement joins TRBV5-1 to TRBJ2-1; D is unresolved. The CDR3 is 13 amino acids. CDR1 is SGHRS, CDR2 YFSETQ, per germline. The DNA of the CDR3 is TGCGCCAGCAGATTGGAACTCTACAATGAGCAGTTCTTC. Its translation is CASRLELYNEQFF. The full variable domain, rest sourced from reference TRBV5-1 and TRBJ2-1, is KAGVTQTPRYLIKTRGQQVTLSCSPISGHRSVSWYQQTPGQGLQFLFEYFSETQRNKGNFPGRFSGRQFSNSRSEMNVSTLELGDSALYLCASRLELYNEQFFGPGTRLTVL.